This T cell receptor (beta chain) comes out of a study of blood T cell repertoires in COVID-19. Germline CDR1 and CDR2: SGHKS and YYEKEE (reference sequence). Trimming took 0 bases from V and 10 from J, leaving 11 bases between them. This CDR3 spans 14 amino acids. TCRdb's table, derived via immunoSEQ multiplex PCR, lists solely in-frame clones and lacks some. The table includes some 670,000 clones, approximately 90% detected once. The TCR originated in a woman aged 18 to 35 with acute or convalescent COVID-19. Sequenced material: peripheral blood. The J gene is TRBJ1-6, the V gene TRBV5-5, with D unresolved. For the CDR3, the DNA is TGTGCCAGCAGCTTGGCCTTGAGGGAATCACCCCTCCACTTT. It translates to CASSLALRESPLHF.